The 18 T cell receptor beta chains in this list originate from one sample, sequenced in a study of technical replicates of blood from a few donors (dated by TCRdb to the late 2010s). The library was prepared using the immunoSEQ multiplex PCR assay. The table was pulled from immuneACCESS by TCRdb, which kept in-frame rearrangements only. Such tables lose some clones; where checked, under half of the loss comes from unresolved V genes, and the rest has no known cause. This sample has over 55,000 clones in its table, and more than 70% of those were observed once. About 5.2% of the sample comes from the top ten. The sequenced material came from PBMCs. These receptors came from a human donor in good health. Some clones in this sample may be carry-over from other donors' samples.

This chain connects TRBV6-1 to TRBJ2-2; TRBD1 aligns across 9 bases. The trim removed 10 bases at V and 2 bases at J, leaving 8 bases unmatched. CDR1 MNHNS and CDR2 SASEGT come from the germline V gene. The CDR3 is made up of 15 amino acids. The CDR3 nucleotides are TGTGCCACCACCACGACAGGGGGAAACACCGGGGAGCTGTTTTTT. Translated, it gives CATTTTGGNTGELFF.

V gene TRBV19 combines with J gene TRBJ2-7; 8 bases are shared with TRBD1. From germline, CDR1 is LNHDA and CDR2 SQIVND (reference sequence). This CDR3 spans 15 amino acids. The junction had 8 bases not matched to a gene; V was cut back by 4 bases and J by 3 bases. CDR3 loop: CASSTTGTGLYEQYF. The DNA for the CDR3 is TGTGCCAGTAGTACTACCGGGACAGGCCTCTACGAGCAGTACTTC. Full variable domain (remainder filled in from reference TRBV19 and TRBJ2-7): DGGITQSPKYLFRKEGQNVTLSCEQNLNHDAMYWYRQDPGQGLRLIYYSQIVNDFQKGDIAEGYSVSREKKESFPLTVTSAQKNPTAFYLCASSTTGTGLYEQYFGPGTRLTVT.

The CDR3 DNA reads as TGTGCCAGCAGTGCCCCGGGACTGGATGTGTATTTT. Protein sequence: CASSAPGLDVYF. This chain links TRBV25-1 with TRBJ2-3; D may be TRBD2 (6 bases). This CDR3 is 12 amino acids long. Germline-derived CDR1 and CDR2 are MGHDK and SYGVNS. V lost 4 bases, J lost 14 bases, and 16 bases lay in between.

V usage is TRBV27 and J usage is TRBJ2-1; 12 bases align to TRBD2. V lost 6 bases and J lost 1; bases outside the gene matches: 4. CDR3 size: 16 residues. The germline V gene encodes CDR1 MNHEY and CDR2 SMNVEV (reference sequence). The CDR3: CASSPGLAGSYNEQFF. CDR3 in DNA: TGTGCCAGCAGCCCAGGACTAGCGGGGTCCTACAATGAGCAGTTCTTC.

This chain uses TRBV5-1 with TRBJ2-3; 11 bases are shared with TRBD2. The germline gives CDR1 SGHRS, CDR2 YFSETQ. V shed 1 base, J shed 6 bases, and the junction held 4 bases outside the gene matches. The CDR3 has 15 amino acids. The CDR3 bases are TGCGCCAGCAGCTTGCAGTCTAGCGGGGGGGATACGCAGTATTTT. This gives the protein CASSLQSSGGDTQYF.

In this sample, this clone turned up once. The genes are TRBV30 and TRBJ1-2, with D hard to call. This CDR3 contains 13 residues. The V end was cut by 2 bases, the J end by 1 base, with 8 bases between. Germline values: CDR1 GTSNPN, CDR2 SVGIG (reference sequence). The CDR3 DNA follows: TGTGCCTGGAGTACGGGGTTTAACTATGGCTACACCTTC. As protein: CAWSTGFNYGYTF.

The V gene is TRBV6-5, the J gene TRBJ1-2; D is unclear. Between the trimmed V and J ends, which lost 2 bases and 8 bases, there was a span of 6 bases. CDR3 size: 11 residues. In germline, CDR1 is MNHEY, CDR2 SVGAGI. The CDR3 loop reads CASSYGSGYTF. The CDR3 DNA follows: TGTGCCAGCAGTTACGGGAGCGGCTACACCTTC.

The chain carries TRBV5-5 and TRBJ2-3; D is unresolved. Germline assignment: CDR1 SGHKS and CDR2 YYEKEE (reference sequence). This CDR3 region has 14 residues. The V end was cut by 0 bases, the J end by 6 bases, with 11 bases between. This CDR3 reads CASSLAPTGDTQYF. The CDR3 DNA follows: TGTGCCAGCAGCTTGGCCCCGACTGGGGATACGCAGTATTTT.

This sequence joins TRBV6-5 and TRBJ1-6; possibly TRBD1 for D (6 bases). The CDR3 is 15 amino acids. V was shortened by 2 bases and J by 10 bases, with 15 bases between the two germline ends. Per the germline V gene, CDR1 is MNHEY and CDR2 is SVGAGI. CDR3 sequence reads: CASSYVGRGNSPLHF. The CDR3 bases are TGTGCCAGCAGTTACGTGGGCAGGGGAAACTCACCCCTCCACTTT.

In DNA, the CDR3 is TGTGCCAGCTCAACCTCCTCCAGTGTGGTATACGAGCAGTACTTC. As protein: CASSTSSSVVYEQYF. V is TRBV18 and J is TRBJ2-7; D gene unclear. There are 15 residues in the CDR3. Germline values: CDR1 KGHSH, CDR2 LQKENI. Trimming stripped 5 bases from V and 4 bases from J, with 18 bases between.

The chain joins TRBV29-1 to TRBJ1-2, with D unresolved. CDR3 length: 15 residues. Trimming removed 4 bases from V and 2 bases from J, with 17 bases in between. Germline CDR1 SQVTM, CDR2 ANQGSEA. The CDR3 region is CSVGGVGAQNYGYTF. The CDR3 coding sequence is TGCAGCGTTGGGGGAGTTGGAGCACAAAACTATGGCTACACCTTC. Drawing the rest from reference TRBV29-1 and TRBJ1-2, the complete variable domain is SAVISQKPSRDICQRGTSLTIQCQVDSQVTMMFWYRQQPGQSLTLIATANQGSEATYESGFVIDKFPISRPNLTFSTLTVSNMSPEDSSIYLCSVGGVGAQNYGYTFGSGTRLTVV.

The chain uses TRBV12-5 and TRBJ2-1; TRBD1 agrees at 7 bases. This CDR3 has 11 amino acids. Germline assignment: CDR1 LGHNT and CDR2 FRNRAP. The V gene end was trimmed by 8 bases and the J gene end by 8 bases; junction bases not matched to a gene: 3. The CDR3 loop reads CASSTGDEQFF. The CDR3 bases are TGTGCTAGTAGTACAGGGGATGAGCAGTTCTTC.

CDR3 nucleotides: TGTGCCAGCTCACCCCCCGGGAGTAACTATGGCTACACCTTC. Translation gives CASSPPGSNYGYTF. The chain employs TRBV18 and TRBJ1-2, with D unclear. V was trimmed by 3 bases and J by 1 base, leaving 9 bases between them. Germline lookup yields CDR1 KGHSH and CDR2 LQKENI. This CDR3 is built from 14 residues.

The rearrangement joins TRBV7-2 to TRBJ2-2; 8 positions match TRBD1. CDR3 size: 16 residues. J lost 6 bases, V lost 2 bases, and 8 bases had no gene match. Germline CDR1 SGHTA, CDR2 FQGNSA. The CDR3 region is CASSLLDRVLAGELFF. The DNA of the CDR3 is TGTGCCAGCAGCTTACTGGACAGGGTTCTCGCCGGGGAGCTGTTTTTT.

The V gene is TRBV18, the J gene TRBJ2-5; 8 bases are shared with TRBD1. The CDR3 runs 15 residues. Germline CDR1 and CDR2: KGHSH and LQKENI. V was pared by 3 bases and J by 5 bases, with 8 bases of the junction left unmatched. CDR3 DNA sequence: TGTGCCAGCTCACCGCAGACAGGGGTAGGGGAGACCCAGTACTTC. Amino acids: CASSPQTGVGETQYF.

This rearrangement joins TRBV6-6 to TRBJ1-3; 9 bases align to TRBD1. Unmatched junction bases numbered 8, after V lost 5 bases and J lost 3 bases. Germline CDR1 is MNHNY and CDR2 is SVGAGI (reference sequence). The length of the CDR3 is 16 residues. Written as DNA, the CDR3 is TGTGCCAGCAGTGTAACCGGGACAGGGAGTGGAAACACCATATATTTT. This sequence encodes CASSVTGTGSGNTIYF.

The genes are TRBV19 and TRBJ1-6; 7 bases are shared with TRBD1. With 4 bases clipped from V and 10 bases from J, the junction kept 7 bases outside the gene matches. In germline, CDR1 is LNHDA, CDR2 SQIVND (reference sequence). The CDR3 has 14 residues. CDR3 sequence: CASSSQGGGSPLHF. The DNA for the CDR3 is TGTGCCAGTAGTAGTCAGGGGGGAGGCTCACCCCTCCACTTT.

The rearrangement uses TRBV28 and TRBJ2-7; D not resolved. The CDR3 covers 12 residues. CDR1 is MDHEN and CDR2 is SYDVKM in the germline V gene. The V end lost 3 bases, the J end lost 4 bases, and 7 bases lay between the germline ends. DNA of the CDR3: TGTGCCAGCAGTTTGAGTGCTTACGAGCAGTACTTC. Amino acid sequence: CASSLSAYEQYF.